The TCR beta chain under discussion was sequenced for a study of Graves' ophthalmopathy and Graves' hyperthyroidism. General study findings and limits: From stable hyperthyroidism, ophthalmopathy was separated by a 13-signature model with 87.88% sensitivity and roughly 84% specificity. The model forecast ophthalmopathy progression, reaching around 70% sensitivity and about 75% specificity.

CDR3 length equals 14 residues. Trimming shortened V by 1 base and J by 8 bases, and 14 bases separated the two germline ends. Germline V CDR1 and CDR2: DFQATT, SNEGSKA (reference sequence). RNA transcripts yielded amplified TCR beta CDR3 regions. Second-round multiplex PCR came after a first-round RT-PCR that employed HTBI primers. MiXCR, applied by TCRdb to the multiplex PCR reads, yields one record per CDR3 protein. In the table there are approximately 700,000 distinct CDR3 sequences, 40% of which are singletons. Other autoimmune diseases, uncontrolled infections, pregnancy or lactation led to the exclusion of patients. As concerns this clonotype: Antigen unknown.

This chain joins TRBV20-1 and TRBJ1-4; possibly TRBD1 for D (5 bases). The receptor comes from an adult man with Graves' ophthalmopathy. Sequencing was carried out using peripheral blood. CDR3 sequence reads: CSARVGGEVEKLFF. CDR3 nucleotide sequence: TGCAGTGCTAGAGTTGGGGGGGAAGTGGAAAAACTGTTTTTT.